This T cell receptor beta chain was obtained from a study of early T cells in non-severe SARS-CoV-2 infection (dated by TCRdb to about 2021). As for the study more broadly: Because TCR sequencing was done on bulk RNA from unsorted whole blood, the alpha and beta chains could not be paired.

From a lookup of the germline V gene, CDR1 and CDR2 are SGHVS and FQNEAQ. Trimming removed 1 base from V and 11 bases from J; the gene matches leave 1 base unexplained. The CDR3 has 11 amino acids, counting the end cysteine and phenylalanine. The retained sequence is limited to the CDR3, 33 bases, with the frame set at the first base. The study at large found these results: Matching against VDJdb was skewed toward anti-spike CD8 responses, likely underestimated virus-specific expansions, and missed private and CD4 specificities.

As regards this clonotype: Its antigen is currently not known. The sample holds no much larger clone one base away, and base qualities are not on file.

The library was prepared using 5' RACE. Sequencing was carried out with a NextSeq 500. To correct for sequencing error and PCR bias, the TCR library protocol tagged individual cDNA molecules with unique molecular identifiers. Sequencing covered both TCR alpha and beta chains, and within each sample the abundances of alpha and beta sequences were tightly co-correlated. The original pipeline was this. Decombinator V4 was used to annotate TCR sequences for V gene, J gene and CDR3. TCRs were defined as expanded if a significant change between any two time points was detected under a Poisson model with p below 0.0001. TCR abundances were normalised to the total number of TCRs sequenced per sample and were expressed as counts per million. MAIT TCRs were defined by TRAV1-2 paired with TRAJ12, TRAJ20 or TRAJ33, and iNKT TCRs by TRAV10 paired with TRAJ18. VDJdb, accessed 1 November 2021, was searched for CMV, EBV and SARS-CoV-2 annotated TCRs, with TCRs annotated for multiple antigens excluded. TCRdb redid the processing of the public reads, applying fastp at Q25 and MiXCR, and retained in-frame beta chains. Entries are consolidated by CDR3 protein sequence, retaining the most common genes and DNA. These V and J calls rely on TCRdb rather than the paper's analysis. This sample has approximately 98,000 distinct CDR3 sequences in its table, and about 12% of those were observed once. The ten biggest clones cover approximately 3.1% of the sample.

The study was a case-control design nested within a healthcare worker cohort in London, UK, with weekly nasopharyngeal swab PCR tests and blood sampling. Healthcare workers were enrolled in the week of the UK lockdown, from 23 to 31 March 2020, and were followed every week for up to roughly 16 weeks. The clonotype was recovered from an adult who was a healthcare worker with PCR-confirmed SARS-CoV-2 infection or an uninfected control (not recorded which). The sequence joins TRBV7-8 to TRBJ2-7, with 8 bases in between that match TRBD1. The sample consisted of whole blood. Here is the DNA: TGTGCCAGCAGCTTAGGGACAGGGAAGTACTTC. It specifies CASSLGTGKYF.